The 25 T cell receptor beta chains in this list originate from one sample, sequenced in a study of early T cells in non-severe SARS-CoV-2 infection. TCRdb analysed the 5' RACE reads with MiXCR anew, one entry per CDR3 protein. The sample carries roughly 65,000 distinct CDR3 sequences, over 9% recorded once. Sample: whole blood. Receptor source: an adult who was a healthcare worker with PCR-confirmed SARS-CoV-2 infection or an uninfected control (not recorded which).

In this sample, this clonotype turned up a few times. The chain combines TRBV5-1 with TRBJ2-7, with 13 bases fitting TRBD2. The V segment lost 1 base and the J segment 6 bases; nucleotides outside the gene matches: 4. This CDR3 has 15 amino acids. Germline V gene sequence: CDR1 SGHRS, CDR2 YFSETQ. The CDR3 loop is CASSLTSGGAIEQYF. In DNA, the CDR3 is TGCGCCAGCAGCTTGACTAGCGGGGGGGCTATCGAGCAGTACTTC.

The chain links TRBV29-1 to TRBJ1-1; no firm D call. The CDR3 covers 11 residues. Germline CDR1 reads SQVTM; CDR2 reads ANQGSEA. V lost 6 bases and J 1 base, leaving 6 bases between the germline ends. CDR3 sequence (DNA): TGCAGCGTCTCACAGAACACTGAAGCTTTCTTT. This codes for CSVSQNTEAFF.

This clonotype was counted ten times or more. The chain uses TRBV5-5 and TRBJ1-5; unclear D gene. CDR3 size: 12 residues. Trimming left V 5 bases short and J 9 bases short, with 12 bases between. Per germline, CDR1 SGHKS and CDR2 YYEKEE (reference sequence). In nucleotides, the CDR3 is TGTGCCAGCAGTGATCTGGCGGGGCCCCAGCATTTT. Its protein is CASSDLAGPQHF.

The rearrangement joins TRBV10-2 to TRBJ2-1; the D gene could be TRBD1 or TRBD2 (6 bases each). Germline loops: CDR1 WSHSY, CDR2 SAAADI. The CDR3 runs to 15 residues. V lost 2 bases and J 4 bases, leaving 12 bases between the germline ends. CDR3 nucleotides: TGCGCCAGCAGTGAGGAAGGGGGGCCATACAATGAGCAGTTCTTC. Its protein is CASSEEGGPYNEQFF.

The rearrangement uses TRBV30 and TRBJ1-2, with 10 nucleotides matching TRBD1. Germline V CDR1 and CDR2: GTSNPN, SVGIG (reference sequence). V shed 4 bases and J 8 bases; nucleotides not matched to a gene: 10. The CDR3 sequence is 14 residues long. The CDR3 DNA follows: TGTGCCTGGAACGAGGGACAGGGGAAGGGCGGCTACACCTTC. This gives the protein CAWNEGQGKGGYTF.

This clonotype appeared a few times. V and J are TRBV12-3 or TRBV12-4 and TRBJ1-1; tentatively, D is TRBD1 (6 bases). V was shortened by 3 bases and J by 2 bases, with 19 bases between the two germline ends. This CDR3 contains 17 residues. CDR3 protein: CASSFSGPRGLNTEAFF. The CDR3 DNA reads TGTGCCAGCAGTTTTTCTGGCCCCAGGGGCCTCAACACTGAAGCTTTCTTT.

This clonotype came up many times. The rearrangement joins TRBV30 to TRBJ1-5, with 8 bases that match TRBD1. The CDR3 length is 13 residues. The junction had 4 bases not matched to a gene; V was cut back by 2 bases and J by 7 bases. Germline CDR1 GTSNPN, CDR2 SVGIG (reference sequence). The CDR3 sequence is CAWSSGGVQPQHF. DNA for the CDR3: TGTGCCTGGAGTTCAGGGGGCGTCCAGCCCCAGCATTTT.

The chain combines TRBV3-1 with TRBJ1-1; D is uncertain. V lost 8 bases and J 0 bases, leaving 7 bases between the germline ends. The CDR3 is made up of 12 amino acids. Germline CDR1 reads LGHDT; CDR2 reads YNNKEL (reference sequence). CDR3 loop: CASGRVNTEAFF. The CDR3 nucleotides read TGTGCCAGCGGGCGCGTGAACACTGAAGCTTTCTTT. Together with reference TRBV3-1 and TRBJ1-1, the CDR3 gives the full variable domain: DTAVSQTPKYLVTQMGNDKSIKCEQNLGHDTMYWYKQDSKKFLKIMFSYNNKELIINETVPNRFSPKSPDKAHLNLHINSLELGDSAVYFCASGRVNTEAFFGQGTRLTVV.

The CDR3 sequence: CASSQVSSGGSSEQFF. The CDR3 nucleotides read TGCGCCAGCAGCCAAGTTAGTAGCGGGGGGTCCAGCGAGCAGTTCTTC. This sequence joins TRBV4-1 and TRBJ2-1; 10 positions match TRBD2. The ends lost 1 base at V and 10 bases at J; junction bases unmatched: 10. The CDR3 is made up of 16 amino acids. Germline loops: CDR1 MGHRA, CDR2 YSYEKL.

This clonotype was seen a handful of times. The V and J genes are TRBV6-2 or TRBV6-3 and TRBJ2-2; 9 nucleotides line up with TRBD1. CDR1 is MNHEY, CDR2 SVGEGT, per germline. V gave up 4 bases and J gave up 2 bases; unmatched junction bases: 5. The CDR3 covers 16 residues. This CDR3 reads CASSWRTGDNTGELFF. DNA for the CDR3: TGTGCCAGCAGTTGGCGGACAGGGGATAACACCGGGGAGCTGTTTTTT.

The chain links TRBV29-1 to TRBJ2-3; D is possibly TRBD1 (5 bases). The CDR3 runs to 11 residues. Germline lookup yields CDR1 SQVTM and CDR2 ANQGSEA. Trimming removed 4 bases from V and 4 bases from J, with 6 bases in between. Here the CDR3 reads CSVGGPDTQYF. CDR3 in DNA: TGCAGCGTTGGGGGCCCAGATACGCAGTATTTT.

This clonotype was observed many times. This sequence joins TRBV7-9 and TRBJ1-5; D is unclear. CDR1 and CDR2 (germline): SEHNR, FQNEAQ (reference sequence). The V end was cut by 4 bases, the J end by 3 bases, with 16 bases between. There are 16 residues in the CDR3. The DNA for the CDR3 is TGTGCCAGCAGCTATGCGGCAGCGGGATCCAATCAGCCCCAGCATTTT. Protein sequence: CASSYAAAGSNQPQHF.

Here the CDR3 reads CASSLGSVRNEQFF. The CDR3 DNA sequence: TGTGCCAGCAGCTTAGGTTCAGTACGCAATGAGCAGTTCTTC. The chain joins TRBV7-8 to TRBJ2-1; no clear D. The CDR3 loop spans 14 amino acids. From germline, CDR1 is SGHVS and CDR2 FQNEAQ. Trimming removed 1 base at V and 6 bases at J, with 10 bases between.

This clonotype has a handful of counts. The gene calls are TRBV7-2 and TRBJ2-7; the D gene is possibly TRBD1 (6 bases). This CDR3 spans 13 amino acids. Germline CDR1 SGHTA, CDR2 FQGNSA. The V gene lost 4 bases and the J gene lost 4 bases, with 11 bases spanning the gap. CDR3 coding DNA: TGTGCCAGCAGCTCTACACAGGGATACGAGCAGTACTTC. Its translation is CASSSTQGYEQYF.

V gene TRBV7-3 combines with J gene TRBJ1-1; maybe TRBD1 (5 bases). The CDR3 has 14 amino acids. Trimming left V 2 bases short and J 3 bases short, with 10 bases between. Germline V gene lookup returns CDR1 SGHTA and CDR2 FQGTGA. CDR3 protein: CASSLLGTHTEAFF. DNA for the CDR3: TGTGCCAGCAGCTTACTGGGGACGCACACTGAAGCTTTCTTT.

V gene TRBV2 combines with J gene TRBJ1-1; TRBD1 aligns across 8 bases. Looked up from germline, CDR1 is SNHLY and CDR2 is FYNNEI. The CDR3 sequence is 13 residues long. Unmatched junction bases numbered 3, after V lost 4 bases and J lost 5 bases. The CDR3 protein is CASSATGGTEAFF. As DNA, the CDR3 is TGTGCCAGCAGTGCTACAGGGGGGACTGAAGCTTTCTTT.

CDR3 protein: CSARTGQGLTEAFF. CDR3 coding DNA: TGCAGTGCTAGGACGGGACAGGGGTTGACTGAAGCTTTCTTT. The V gene is TRBV20-1, the J gene TRBJ1-1; 10 nucleotides agree with TRBD1. The J segment lost 5 bases and the V segment lost 3 bases, leaving 6 bases of the junction unmatched. CDR1 is DFQATT and CDR2 is SNEGSKA in the germline V gene (reference sequence). This CDR3 spans 14 amino acids.

The gene calls are TRBV13 and TRBJ1-4, with 8 bases that match TRBD1. This CDR3 is 15 amino acids long. Per germline, CDR1 PRHDT and CDR2 FYEKMQ (reference sequence). With 0 bases clipped from V and 11 bases from J, the junction kept 8 bases outside the gene matches. As DNA, the CDR3 is TGTGCCAGCAGCTTAGGGGGACAGGAAATCGGCAAACTGTTTTTT. It codes for CASSLGGQEIGKLFF.

This clonotype was counted at least ten times. The rearrangement uses TRBV6-4 and TRBJ1-1; weak D call: TRBD1 (5 bases). V shed 5 bases and J shed 0 bases, with 10 bases lying between them. This CDR3 has 14 amino acids. Germline lookup yields CDR1 MRHNA and CDR2 SNTAGT. The CDR3 DNA reads as TGTGCCAGCAGTCAAACAGGATTGAACACTGAAGCTTTCTTT. Translation: CASSQTGLNTEAFF.

The rearrangement joins TRBV4-2 to TRBJ2-7, with 7 bases aligning to TRBD1. From germline, CDR1 is LGHNA and CDR2 YNFKEQ. J gave up 3 bases and V 3 bases, and 8 bases lay outside the gene matches. The CDR3 is made up of 15 amino acids. CDR3 sequence: CASSQVYRGDYEQYF. The CDR3 nucleotides read TGTGCCAGCAGCCAGGTATACAGGGGTGACTACGAGCAGTACTTC.

This clonotype was seen a handful of times. V and J are TRBV2 and TRBJ1-4; no clear D. Germline V gene data show CDR1 as SNHLY and CDR2 as FYNNEI. The CDR3 has 14 residues. V lost 7 bases and J lost 5, with 14 bases in between. CDR3 protein: CASNSAAWNEKLFF. The DNA of the CDR3 is TGTGCCAGCAATTCGGCGGCTTGGAATGAAAAACTGTTTTTT.

This clonotype was detected many times. This chain connects TRBV5-1 to TRBJ1-1; D unresolved. The CDR3 is made up of 17 amino acids. Germline V CDR1 and CDR2: SGHRS, YFSETQ. Trimming stripped 0 bases from V and 1 base from J, with 16 bases between. CDR3: CASSLEAAAVANTEAFF. CDR3 nucleotide sequence: TGCGCCAGCAGCTTGGAGGCAGCGGCCGTGGCGAACACTGAAGCTTTCTTT.

This clonotype showed up many times. The chain recombines TRBV10-3 with TRBJ1-2, with 8 positions matching TRBD1. CDR3 length: 15 residues. Germline loops: CDR1 ENHRY, CDR2 SYGVKD. V was pared by 11 bases and J by 6 bases, with 17 bases of the junction left unmatched. The CDR3 is CASQDREKLLDGYTF. As DNA, the CDR3 is TGTGCCTCCCAGGACAGGGAAAAACTACTGGATGGCTACACCTTC.

This clonotype was detected ten times or more. The chain carries TRBV2 and TRBJ1-1; perhaps TRBD1 as D (5 bases). Germline loops: CDR1 SNHLY, CDR2 FYNNEI. The V gene lost 10 bases and the J gene lost 0 bases, with 18 bases spanning the gap. This CDR3 contains 15 residues. CDR3 amino acids: CATLLETALNTEAFF. DNA for the CDR3: TGTGCCACCCTGTTGGAGACAGCCCTGAACACTGAAGCTTTCTTT.

This clonotype was seen repeatedly, ten times or more. This chain uses TRBV7-9 with TRBJ2-3, with a weak D call TRBD2 (6 bases). The V gene's germline CDR1 is SEHNR and CDR2 FQNEAQ (reference sequence). V lost 6 bases, J lost 0 bases, and 10 bases lay in between. The CDR3 consists of 14 residues. Here the CDR3 reads CASRQLASTDTQYF. CDR3 in DNA: TGTGCCAGCAGACAACTAGCTAGCACAGATACGCAGTATTTT. Supplemented by reference TRBV7-9 and TRBJ2-3, the full variable domain reads DTGVSQNPRHKITKRGQNVTFRCDPISEHNRLYWYRQTLGQGPEFLTYFQNEAQLEKSRLLSDRFSAERPKGSFSTLEIQRTEQGDSAMYLCASRQLASTDTQYFGPGTRLTVL.